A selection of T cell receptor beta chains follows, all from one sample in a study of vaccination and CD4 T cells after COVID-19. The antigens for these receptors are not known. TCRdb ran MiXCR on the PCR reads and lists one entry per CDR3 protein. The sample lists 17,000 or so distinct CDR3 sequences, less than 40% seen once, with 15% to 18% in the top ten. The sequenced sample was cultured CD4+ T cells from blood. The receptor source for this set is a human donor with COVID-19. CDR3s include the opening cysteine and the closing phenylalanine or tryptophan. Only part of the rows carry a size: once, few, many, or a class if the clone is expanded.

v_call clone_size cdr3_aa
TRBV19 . CASSTSWGAAQETQYF
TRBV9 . CASSVGDVNTIYF
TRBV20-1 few CSAKASGSHEQYF
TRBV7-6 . CASKLLAGAETQYF
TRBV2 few CASSATADTQYF
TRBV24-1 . CATSDPGQGNADTQYF
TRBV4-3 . CASSQDVENIQYF
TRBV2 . CASSGTGHYNSPLHF
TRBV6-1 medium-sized CASSERGNQPQHF
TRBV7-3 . CASSRDRTDTGELFF
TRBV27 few CASSFVPRQLNEQFF
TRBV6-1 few CASTATGTNIQYF
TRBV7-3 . CASSLTRVASDTQYF
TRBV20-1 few CSARLRQGGGNSPLHF
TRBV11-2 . CASSHGQRKNIQYF
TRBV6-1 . CASSQRRSNQPQHF
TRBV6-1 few CASSPTGTANSPLHF
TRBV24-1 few CATSESTGGNTEAFF
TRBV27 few CASRTGTGNTDTQYF
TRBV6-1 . CASRGKSFATNEKLFF
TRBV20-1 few CSARDALAGGHNEQFF
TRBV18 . CASSLRDRGSSGANVLTF
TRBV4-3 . CASSQDLRDPLHF
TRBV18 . CASSALAEQTEAFF